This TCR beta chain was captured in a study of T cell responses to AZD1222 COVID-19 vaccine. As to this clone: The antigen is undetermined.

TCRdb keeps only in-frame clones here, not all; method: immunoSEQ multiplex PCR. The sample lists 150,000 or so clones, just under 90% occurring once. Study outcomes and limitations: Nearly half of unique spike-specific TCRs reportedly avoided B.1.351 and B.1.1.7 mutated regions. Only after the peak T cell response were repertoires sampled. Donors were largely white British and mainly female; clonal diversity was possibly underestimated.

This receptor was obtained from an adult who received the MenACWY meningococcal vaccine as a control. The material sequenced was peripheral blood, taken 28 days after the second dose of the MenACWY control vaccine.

CDR3 coding DNA: TGTGCCAGCAGCTTAGGGACTTCCAATGAGCAGTTCTTC. Protein: CASSLGTSNEQFF. The chain uses TRBV7-8 and TRBJ2-1; D might be TRBD2 (5 bases). The CDR3 has 13 residues. Trimming shortened V by 1 base and J by 6 bases, and 7 bases separated the two germline ends. Germline assignment: CDR1 SGHVS and CDR2 FQNEAQ.